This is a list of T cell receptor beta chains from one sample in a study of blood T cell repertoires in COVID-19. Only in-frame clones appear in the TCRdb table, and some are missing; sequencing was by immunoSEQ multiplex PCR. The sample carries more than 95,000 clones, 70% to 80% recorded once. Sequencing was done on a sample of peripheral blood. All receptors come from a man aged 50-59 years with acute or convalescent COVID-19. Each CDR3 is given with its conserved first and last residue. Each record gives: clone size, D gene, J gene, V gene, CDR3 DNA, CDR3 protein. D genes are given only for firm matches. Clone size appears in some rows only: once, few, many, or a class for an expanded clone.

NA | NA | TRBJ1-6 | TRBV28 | TGTGCCAGCAGTTGGACAAGGGAAAATTCACCCCTCCACTTT | CASSWTRENSPLHF
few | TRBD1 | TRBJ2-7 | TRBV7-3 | TGTGCCAGCAGCTGGGACAGGGACTACGAGCAGTACTTC | CASSWDRDYEQYF
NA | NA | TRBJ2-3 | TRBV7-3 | TGTGCCAGCAGCCACGGACAAGTCACAGATACGCAGTATTTT | CASSHGQVTDTQYF
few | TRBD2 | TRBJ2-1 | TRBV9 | TGTGCCAGCAGCGTGGGGACTAGCGGGGAGGGATATGAGCAGTTCTTC | CASSVGTSGEGYEQFF
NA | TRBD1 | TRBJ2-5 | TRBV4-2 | TGTGCCAGCAGCCCCCGCCCGGGACAGGGGATCGAAGAGACCCAGTACTTC | CASSPRPGQGIEETQYF
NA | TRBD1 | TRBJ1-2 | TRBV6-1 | TGTGCCAGCAGTGAAAGGGGAGCGGCAGGGGGCTTTGGCTACACCTTC | CASSERGAAGGFGYTF
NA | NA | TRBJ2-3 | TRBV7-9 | TGTGCCAGCAGCTTACCCTACGGGACGGACTACACAGATACGCAGTATTTT | CASSLPYGTDYTDTQYF
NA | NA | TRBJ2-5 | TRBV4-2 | TGTGCCAGCAGCCAAGACAGGGAATCCGGACAAGAGACCCAGTACTTC | CASSQDRESGQETQYF
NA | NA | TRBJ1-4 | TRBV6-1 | TGTGCCAGCAGTGATCGAAGGGGATTTAATGAAAAACTGTTTTTT | CASSDRRGFNEKLFF
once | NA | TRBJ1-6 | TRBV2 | TGTGCCAGCGTACAGGAAGGGAATTCACCCCTCCACTTT | CASVQEGNSPLHF
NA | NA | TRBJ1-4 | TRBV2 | TGTGCCAGCAGTGATCGTAATGAAAAACTGTTTTTT | CASSDRNEKLFF
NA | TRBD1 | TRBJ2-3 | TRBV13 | TGTGCCAGCTCCGCGACAGGGACAAGCACAGATACGCAGTATTTT | CASSATGTSTDTQYF
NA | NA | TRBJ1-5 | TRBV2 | TGTGCCAGCAGTGTATACAGGGCCAATCAGCCCCAGCATTTT | CASSVYRANQPQHF
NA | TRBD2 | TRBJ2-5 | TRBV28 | TGTGCCAGCAGTTCTGCTAGCGGGAGGGGGGAGACCCAGTACTTC | CASSSASGRGETQYF
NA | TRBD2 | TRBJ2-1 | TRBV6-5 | TGTGCCAGCAGCGGGACTATATTCAATGAGCAGTTCTTC | CASSGTIFNEQFF
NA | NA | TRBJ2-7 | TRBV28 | TGTGCCAGCAGTGCCGGAGAGGGATTCGAGCAGTACTTC | CASSAGEGFEQYF
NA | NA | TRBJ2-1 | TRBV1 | TGCACCAGCAGCCAAGGGGACTGTGAGAGACATGAGCAGTTCTTC | CTSSQGDCERHEQFF
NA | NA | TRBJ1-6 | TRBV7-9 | TGTGCCAGCTCCGGGGGGAGGAATTCACCCCTCCACTTT | CASSGGRNSPLHF
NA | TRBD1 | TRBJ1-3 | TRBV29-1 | TGCAGCGTTGTGGACAGGGGTTACGGAAACACCATATATTTT | CSVVDRGYGNTIYF
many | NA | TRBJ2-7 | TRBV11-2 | TGTGCCAGCAGCTTAGGGCAGTCCCCCTACGAGCAGTACTTC | CASSLGQSPYEQYF
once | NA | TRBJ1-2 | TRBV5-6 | TGTGCCAGCAGCATACAGGGAAGAGGGGGCTACACCTTC | CASSIQGRGGYTF
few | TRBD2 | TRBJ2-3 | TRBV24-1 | TGTGCCACCAGTGATCGGGGGGGCCGAGAAGATACGCAGTATTTT | CATSDRGGREDTQYF
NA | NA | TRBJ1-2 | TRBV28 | TGTGCCAGCAGACAGCCTAACTATGGCTACACCTTC | CASRQPNYGYTF
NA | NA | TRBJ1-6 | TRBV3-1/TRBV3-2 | TGTGCCAGCAGCCAGGGGACTAGTTCACCCCTCCACTTT | CASSQGTSSPLHF
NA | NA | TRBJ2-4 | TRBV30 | TGTGCCTGGAGTCACGGGGACAAAAACATTCAGTACTTC | CAWSHGDKNIQYF
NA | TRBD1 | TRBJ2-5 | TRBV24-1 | TGTGCCACCAGTGATGCCGGGACAGGATCTGAAGAGACCCAGTACTTC | CATSDAGTGSEETQYF
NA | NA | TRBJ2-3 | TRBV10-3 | TGTGCCATCAGTGTCGGCGGAAGCACAGATACGCAGTATTTT | CAISVGGSTDTQYF
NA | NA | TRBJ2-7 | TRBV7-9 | TGTGCCAGCAGCTTCTCCGAGGTCAGTTCCTACGAGCAGTACTTC | CASSFSEVSSYEQYF
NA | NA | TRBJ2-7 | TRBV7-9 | TGTGCCAGCAGCCCTCATGCGGGGGAGCAGTACTTC | CASSPHAGEQYF
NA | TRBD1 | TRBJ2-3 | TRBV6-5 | TGTGCCAGCAGTTCACCGGGACAGCCCACAGATACGCAGTATTTT | CASSSPGQPTDTQYF
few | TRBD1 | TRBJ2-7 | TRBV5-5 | TGTGCCAGCAGCGCCGGACAGGCCAACTACGAGCAGTACTTC | CASSAGQANYEQYF
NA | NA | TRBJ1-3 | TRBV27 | TGTGCCAGCAGTTCCCCGAACGGAGACACCATATATTTT | CASSSPNGDTIYF
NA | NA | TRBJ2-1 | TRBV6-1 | TGTGCCAGCAGTGCCCGACTTGCCGCCAGTTTATACAATGAGCAGTTCTTC | CASSARLAASLYNEQFF
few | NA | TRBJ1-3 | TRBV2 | TGTGCCAGCAGGCCCTCGGGGAGTGGAAACACCATATATTTT | CASRPSGSGNTIYF
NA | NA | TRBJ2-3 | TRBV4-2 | TGTGCCAGCAGCCAAGAGGACTTCCGCACAGATACGCAGTATTTT | CASSQEDFRTDTQYF
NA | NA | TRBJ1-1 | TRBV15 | TGTGCCACCAGGATCGAACGGGAGAACACTGAAGCTTTCTTT | CATRIERENTEAFF
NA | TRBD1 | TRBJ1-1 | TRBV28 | TGTGCCAGCACCCGGGACAGGACGAACACTGAAGCTTTCTTT | CASTRDRTNTEAFF
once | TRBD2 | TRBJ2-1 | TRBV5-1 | TGCGCCAGCAGCAGACTAGCGGGAGTGCGGAATGAGCAGTTCTTC | CASSRLAGVRNEQFF
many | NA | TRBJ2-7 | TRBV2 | TGTGCCAGCAGTGAATCACTTCTGACCTACGAGCAGTACTTC | CASSESLLTYEQYF
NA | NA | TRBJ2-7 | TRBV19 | TGTGCCAGTAGTATCGGGACAAGGGTTAAGCAGTACTTC | CASSIGTRVKQYF
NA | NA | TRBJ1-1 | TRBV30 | TGTGCCTGGAGTGCAGGGCCGGGCACTGAAGCTTTCTTT | CAWSAGPGTEAFF
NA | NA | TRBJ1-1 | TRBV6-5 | TGTGCCAGCAGTTACGCCATAGCCACTGAAGCTTTCTTT | CASSYAIATEAFF
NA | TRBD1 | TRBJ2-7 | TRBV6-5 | TGTGCCAGCAGTTATCGTGGCAGGGGGACCTACGAGCAGTACTTC | CASSYRGRGTYEQYF
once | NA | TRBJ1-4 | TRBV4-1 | TGCGCCAGCAGCCAGCGATCAAGGACATCTAATGAAAAACTGTTTTTT | CASSQRSRTSNEKLFF
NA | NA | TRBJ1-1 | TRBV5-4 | TGTGCCAGCAGCTTGGCACAGGCTGAAGCTTTCTTT | CASSLAQAEAFF
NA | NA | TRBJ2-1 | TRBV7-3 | TGTGCCAGCAGCCCCCAGATACTAGGTTCGGCCTACAATGAGCAGTTCTTC | CASSPQILGSAYNEQFF
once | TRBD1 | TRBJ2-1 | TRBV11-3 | TGTGCCAGCAGCTTAGCAGGGGGCTTGTCCTACAATGAGCAGTTCTTC | CASSLAGGLSYNEQFF
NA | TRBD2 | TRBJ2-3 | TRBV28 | TGTGCCAGCAGTGGTTATTGGACTAGCGGGAGAAACACAGATACGCAGTATTTT | CASSGYWTSGRNTDTQYF
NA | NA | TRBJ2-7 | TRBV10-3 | TGTGCCACGCTCGCTAGGGGCGAGCAGTACTTC | CATLARGEQYF
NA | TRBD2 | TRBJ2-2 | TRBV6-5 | TGTGCCAGCGGTCGCGGGAGGGCGAACACCGGGGAGCTGTTTTTT | CASGRGRANTGELFF
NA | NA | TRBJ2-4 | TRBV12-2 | TGTGCAAGTCGCTTAGTGTACGGGACTAGCGGGGGGGTAACCAAAAACATTCAGTACTTC | CASRLVYGTSGGVTKNIQYF
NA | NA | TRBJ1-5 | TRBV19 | TGTGCCAGTAAATCTCTCTCGGGCAATCAGCCCCAGCATTTT | CASKSLSGNQPQHF
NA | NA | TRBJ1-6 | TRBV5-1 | TGCGCCAGCAGCGAGGCCCTTCGGTCACCCCTCCACTTT | CASSEALRSPLHF
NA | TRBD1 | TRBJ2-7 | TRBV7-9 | TGTGCCAGCAGCCCGCCGACAGGGGGCATGGACTACGAGCAGTACTTC | CASSPPTGGMDYEQYF
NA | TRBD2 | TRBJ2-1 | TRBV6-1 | TGTGCCAGCAGTGAAGGTCTAGCGGGAAGGGAGCAGTTCTTC | CASSEGLAGREQFF
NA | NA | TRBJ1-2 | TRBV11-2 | TGTGCCAGCAGCTTAGCGGTCCGGCAGGGCGCTAACTATGGCTACACCTTC | CASSLAVRQGANYGYTF
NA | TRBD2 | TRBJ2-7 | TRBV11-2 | TGTGCCAGCAGCAAGGGACTAGCGGGAGAAAGCGAGCAGTACTTC | CASSKGLAGESEQYF